The 4 T cell receptor beta chains below were found in one sample sequenced in a study of cytomegalovirus exposure and HLA in healthy donors. In the PCR, 60 Vbeta and 13 Jbeta primers were used. The data were produced by immunoSEQ multiplex PCR, yet TCRdb's version contains in-frame clones alone and is incomplete. The table has 55,000 to 70,000 clones, around 82% seen once. The sample comprised PBMCs. The receptors come from a man aged 18 to 30 in good health and CMV-seropositive.

The genes are TRBV5-5 and TRBJ2-5; D might be TRBD1 (5 bases). Per the germline V gene, CDR1 is SGHKS and CDR2 is YYEKEE (reference sequence). This CDR3 is 13 amino acids long. V was shortened by 0 bases and J by 4 bases, with 7 bases between the two germline ends. CDR3 sequence (DNA): TGTGCCAGCAGCTTGGGAGACAGAGAGACCCAGTACTTC. Translation: CASSLGDRETQYF.

This clone was recorded a few times. This chain joins TRBV2 and TRBJ2-3; D unclear. V dropped 7 bases and J dropped 5 bases, with 4 bases sitting between them. Germline CDR1 reads SNHLY; CDR2 reads FYNNEI. This CDR3 region has 10 residues. This chain's CDR3 is CASTGDTQYF. The CDR3 DNA sequence: TGTGCCAGCACAGGAGATACGCAGTATTTT.

The chain is built from TRBV4-1 and TRBJ1-2, with TRBD1 matching 10 bases. Unmatched junction bases numbered 13, after V lost 4 bases and J lost 5 bases. The CDR3 runs to 17 residues. CDR1 and CDR2 from the germline V gene are MGHRA and YSYEKL. The CDR3 sequence: CASSPSPGTGDFYGYTF. The CDR3 DNA reads as TGCGCCAGCAGCCCGTCTCCCGGGACAGGGGATTTTTATGGCTACACCTTC.

This clone occurred a few times. The chain carries TRBV30 and TRBJ1-3; tentative D call: TRBD1 (5 bases). Germline lookup yields CDR1 GTSNPN and CDR2 SVGIG (reference sequence). The ends were cut back, 4 bases at V and 4 bases at J, with 8 bases in the middle. CDR3 length: 12 residues. The CDR3 DNA reads TGTGCCTGGAAACAGGCGGGAAACACCATATATTTT. It translates to CAWKQAGNTIYF.